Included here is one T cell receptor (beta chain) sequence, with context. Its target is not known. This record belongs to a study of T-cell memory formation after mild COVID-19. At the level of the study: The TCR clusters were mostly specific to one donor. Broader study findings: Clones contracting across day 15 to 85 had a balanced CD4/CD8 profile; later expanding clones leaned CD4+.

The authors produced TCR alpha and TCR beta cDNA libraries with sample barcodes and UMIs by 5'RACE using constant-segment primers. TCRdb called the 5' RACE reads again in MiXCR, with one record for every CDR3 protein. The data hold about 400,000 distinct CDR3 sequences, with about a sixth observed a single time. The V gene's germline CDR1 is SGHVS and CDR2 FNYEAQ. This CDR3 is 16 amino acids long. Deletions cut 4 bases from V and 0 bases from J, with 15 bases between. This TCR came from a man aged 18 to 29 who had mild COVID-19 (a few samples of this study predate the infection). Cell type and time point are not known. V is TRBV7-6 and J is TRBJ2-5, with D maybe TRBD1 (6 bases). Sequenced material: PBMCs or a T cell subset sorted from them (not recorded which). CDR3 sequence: CASSSLDRTHQETQYF. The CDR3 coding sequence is TGTGCCAGCAGCTCATTAGACAGGACCCACCAAGAGACCCAGTACTTC.